The 2 T cell receptor beta chains presented below share a single source sample, sequenced in a study of tumour-infiltrating T cells in Burkitt lymphoma (dated by TCRdb to the early 2020s). Preparation of the library involved the immunoSEQ multiplex PCR assay. The source is immuneACCESS, and TCRdb retained only in-frame sequences with V and J called. Part of the clones is not carried over; for the studies checked, unresolved V genes explain less than half of this, and the remainder is unexplained. This sample lists 4,500 to 6,000 clones; about 13% were detected once. The ten largest make up about 25% of the sample. The sequenced material came from tumor tissue. All receptors derive from a human donor with Burkitt lymphoma.

This clone was observed a handful of times. The chain couples TRBV19 to TRBJ1-3, with unresolved D. V gave up 4 bases and J gave up 0 bases, with 13 bases separating them. This CDR3 has 16 amino acids. Germline V gene sequence: CDR1 LNHDA, CDR2 SQIVND (reference sequence). The CDR3 is CASSTTRRSSGNTIYF. Written as DNA, the CDR3 is TGTGCCAGTAGTACCACGCGAAGGAGCTCTGGAAACACCATATATTTT.

This clone was recorded a few times. The rearrangement links TRBV7-9 to TRBJ2-1, with unresolved D. V lost 5 bases to trimming and J lost 6 bases, with 20 bases between them. Per the germline V gene, CDR1 is SEHNR and CDR2 is FQNEAQ (reference sequence). CDR3 length: 16 amino acids. CDR3 coding DNA: TGTGCCAGCAGCCTAGACTGGGATCATGATGTCAATGAGCAGTTCTTC. Its translation: CASSLDWDHDVNEQFF.